This T cell receptor beta chain was observed in a study of CD8 T cells in ankylosing spondylitis. Broader study findings: Clones tied to disease were said to be significantly enriched in matched ankylosing spondylitis synovial fluid. Ankylosing spondylitis blood appeared to be characterized by a TCR beta motif of eight highly homologous variants. Earlier authors reported some of these motif variants in reactive arthritis synovial fluid and blood.

The table lists this clonotype with a few counts. As yet, its antigen is unknown. Trimming took 1 base from V and 0 from J, leaving 9 bases between them. The CDR3 sequence is 15 residues long. Germline assignment: CDR1 SGHTA and CDR2 FQGNSA. Scientists made TCR beta libraries using quantitative 5'-RACE with molecular barcodes. TCRdb independently ran MiXCR on the 5' RACE reads; one entry per CDR3 protein. This sample has about 35,000 distinct CDR3 sequences; about 9.4% occur once, and the top ten carry 15% to 20%. Sequenced sample: blood, either unsorted or a sorted T cell fraction (not recorded which). The TCR comes from a male donor with ankylosing spondylitis or in good health (not recorded which). The V and J genes are TRBV7-2 and TRBJ1-1, with D unresolved. In DNA form, the CDR3 reads TGTGCCAGCAGCTTAGAATGGAAGATGAACACTGAAGCTTTCTTT. Its protein is CASSLEWKMNTEAFF.